This TCR beta chain came from a study of blood T cell repertoires in COVID-19. Study context: Whether acute or convalescent, the COVID-19 samples came from the United States, Italy and Spain. T cells, B-cell-depleted T cells, or PBMCs supplied cDNA or gDNA.

V shed 0 bases, J shed 3 bases, and the junction held 4 bases outside the gene matches. CDR3 length equals 15 residues. CDR1 is MNHEY, CDR2 SVGAGI, per germline. As processed by the authors: Amplification of reference gene primers was used by the study to estimate nucleated cell counts. This table comes from immunoSEQ multiplex PCR, and its TCRdb copy is limited to in-frame clones, with some not included. D and trimming come from the DNA, and the V and J calls and clone size come from that table. Of 100,000 to 150,000 clones listed, around nine tenths were seen once; the top ten hold about 1%. The receptor comes from a woman of 80 years or more with acute or convalescent COVID-19. The sequencing input was peripheral blood. The V and J genes are TRBV6-5 and TRBJ2-7; TRBD1 aligns across 8 bases. CDR3 nucleotide sequence: TGTGCCAGCAGTTACTCAAGGGACAGGCACTACGAGCAGTACTTC. Its protein product is CASSYSRDRHYEQYF.